One sample yielded the 10 T cell receptor beta chains listed below, sequenced in a study of blood T cell repertoires in COVID-19. Clones were read by immunoSEQ multiplex PCR, and TCRdb kept only the in-frame ones, dropping some. The repertoire holds 150,000 or so clones, with around 84% as singletons. Input material: peripheral blood. These receptors were obtained from a woman aged 60-75 years with acute or convalescent COVID-19.

The CDR3 loop reads CASSLAGQGSVSYGYTF. DNA for the CDR3: TGCGCCAGCAGCCTTGCGGGACAGGGATCTGTAAGCTATGGCTACACCTTC. The chain links TRBV4-1 to TRBJ1-2; 9 bases match TRBD1. The ends lost 4 bases at V and 4 bases at J; junction bases unmatched: 13. The CDR3 loop spans 17 amino acids. From germline, CDR1 is MGHRA and CDR2 YSYEKL.

The J gene is TRBJ2-3, the V gene TRBV10-3; 13 bases match TRBD2. Per germline, CDR1 ENHRY and CDR2 SYGVKD. This CDR3 is 14 amino acids long. V lost 7 bases, J lost 7 bases, and 5 bases stayed unmatched. The CDR3 loop is CAINPGLAGYTQYF. The CDR3, as DNA: TGTGCCATCAATCCGGGACTAGCGGGATATACGCAGTATTTT.

Points on this clone: The sample has other DNA sequences that encode this CDR3 too. This rearrangement joins TRBV9 to TRBJ2-7; TRBD1 is a possible D gene (5 bases). The V gene's germline CDR1 is SGDLS and CDR2 YYNGEE. The V end was cut by 2 bases, the J end by 2 bases, with 11 bases between. The CDR3 is 14 residues long. CDR3 in amino acids: CASSVGQGAYEQYF. The CDR3 DNA sequence: TGTGCCAGCAGCGTCGGCCAGGGTGCCTACGAGCAGTACTTC.

The V and J genes are TRBV6-5 and TRBJ2-7, with 8 bases fitting TRBD1. The CDR3 runs 13 residues. Per germline, CDR1 MNHEY and CDR2 SVGAGI. J lost 5 bases, V lost 5 bases, and 5 bases had no gene match. Here the CDR3 DNA reads TGTGCCAGCAGTCGGACAGGGTCCGACGAGCAGTACTTC. As protein: CASSRTGSDEQYF.

The V and J genes are TRBV18 and TRBJ1-3; TRBD1 matches 7 bases. The CDR3 extends over 17 amino acids. After removal of 3 bases from V and 8 bases from J, the junction contained 16 bases not matched to a gene. In germline, CDR1 is KGHSH, CDR2 LQKENI. The CDR3 DNA is TGTGCCAGCTCACCGAACGACAGGGAAAATTGGGTTGACACCATATATTTT. Translation: CASSPNDRENWVDTIYF.

The chain is built from TRBV9 and TRBJ2-3; TRBD2 agrees at 9 bases. There are 16 residues in the CDR3. After removal of 4 bases from V and 0 bases from J, the junction contained 6 bases not matched to a gene. Germline loops: CDR1 SGDLS, CDR2 YYNGEE. The CDR3 is CASSQTSGSSTDTQYF. For the CDR3, the DNA is TGTGCCAGCAGCCAGACTAGCGGCAGCAGCACAGATACGCAGTATTTT.

V is TRBV18 and J is TRBJ2-7, with D perhaps TRBD2 (5 bases). V lost 3 bases to trimming and J lost 1 base, with 7 bases between them. Germline-derived CDR1 and CDR2 are KGHSH and LQKENI. The CDR3 contains 13 residues. Written as DNA, the CDR3 is TGTGCCAGCTCACCCGGGAATTCCTACGAGCAGTACTTC. Translated, it gives CASSPGNSYEQYF. The full variable domain, in which reference TRBV18 and TRBJ2-7 provide the parts outside the CDR3, is NAGVMQNPRHLVRRRGQEARLRCSPMKGHSHVYWYRQLPEEGLKFMVYLQKENIIDESGMPKERFSAEFPKEGPSILRIQQVVRGDSAAYFCASSPGNSYEQYFGPGTRLTVT.

J is TRBJ2-7 and V is TRBV4-2, with TRBD1 matching over 10 bases. The V segment lost 1 base and the J segment 4 bases; nucleotides outside the gene matches: 7. The CDR3 has 16 amino acids. The V gene's germline CDR1 is LGHNA and CDR2 YNFKEQ. The CDR3 nucleotides read TGTGCCAGCAGCCAAGGGGCAGGACAGGGGGTGTACGAGCAGTACTTC. This encodes CASSQGAGQGVYEQYF.

This clone has at least ten counts. This sequence joins TRBV11-2 and TRBJ2-5; 8 nucleotides agree with TRBD2. This CDR3 spans 17 amino acids. The trim removed 5 bases at V and 1 base at J, leaving 12 bases unmatched. Germline loops: CDR1 SGHAT, CDR2 FQNNGV. DNA for the CDR3: TGTGCCAGCAGCCTCCAGCCACGGGGGGGGTTCCAAGAGACCCAGTACTTC. Translating gives CASSLQPRGGFQETQYF. The whole variable domain, remainder taken from reference TRBV11-2 and TRBJ2-5, is EAGVAQSPRYKIIEKRQSVAFWCNPISGHATLYWYQQILGQGPKLLIQFQNNGVVDDSQLPKDRFSAERLKGVDSTLKIQPAKLEDSAVYLCASSLQPRGGFQETQYFGPGTRLLVL.

The genes are TRBV3-1 (or the pseudogene TRBV3-2) and TRBJ1-4, with TRBD1 identical over 8 bases. CDR1 LGHDT and CDR2 YNNKEL come from the germline V gene (reference sequence). The CDR3 loop spans 17 amino acids. With 1 base clipped from V and 10 bases from J, the junction kept 14 bases outside the gene matches. This CDR3 reads CASSQAVRTGMSVKLFF. Here the CDR3 DNA reads TGTGCCAGCAGCCAAGCGGTAAGGACAGGGATGTCGGTAAAACTGTTTTTT.